The clone carrying this T cell receptor (beta chain) was counted between two and nine times. The data were obtained in a study of blood T cell repertoires in COVID-19. At the level of the study: The samples span acute and convalescent COVID-19 from the United States, Italy and Spain. The analysed material was cDNA or gDNA that came from T cells, B-cell-depleted T cells, or PBMCs.

CDR3 length: 15 residues. The V gene's germline CDR1 is SGHRS and CDR2 YFSETQ. The V end lost 0 bases, the J end lost 5 bases, and 14 bases lay between the germline ends. In the authors' methods: Cell counts per sample came from amplifying reference gene primers. The repertoire was sequenced with immunoSEQ multiplex PCR; TCRdb's copy has only in-frame clones and lacks some. The DNA was the basis for D and trimming; V, J and clone size are from that table. Of 200,000 to 250,000 clones listed, just over 85% are singletons. V is TRBV5-1 and J is TRBJ1-2; D might be TRBD1 (5 bases). Sequencing used peripheral blood. This TCR was sampled from an elderly man with acute or convalescent COVID-19. In DNA form, the CDR3 reads TGCGCCAGCAGCTTGGTGCCAGGGCCTAGTTATGGCTACACCTTC. Translated: CASSLVPGPSYGYTF.